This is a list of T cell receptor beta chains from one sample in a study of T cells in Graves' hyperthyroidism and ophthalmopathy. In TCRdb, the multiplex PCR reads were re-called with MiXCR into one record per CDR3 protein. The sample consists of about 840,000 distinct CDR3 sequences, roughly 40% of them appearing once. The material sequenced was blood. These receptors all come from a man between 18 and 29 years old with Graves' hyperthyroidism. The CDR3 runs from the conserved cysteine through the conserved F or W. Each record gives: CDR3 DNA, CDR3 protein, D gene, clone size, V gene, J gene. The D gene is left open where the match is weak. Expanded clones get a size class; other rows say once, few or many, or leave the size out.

TGTGCCACCAGCAGCTGGGGTCGACTGGCTACTGAAGCTTTCTTT,CATSSWGRLATEAFF,.,.,TRBV15,TRBJ1-1
TGTGCCAGCAGCCGCGGCGGGACGGCCGGGGAGCTGTTTTTT,CASSRGGTAGELFF,.,.,TRBV9,TRBJ2-2
TGTGCCAGCAGTTACTCGCCGGACAGCTCCTACGAGCAGTACTTC,CASSYSPDSSYEQYF,.,once,TRBV6-5,TRBJ2-7
TGTGCCAGCAGCCAAGAGGTCGGGGGTAACACTGAAGCTTTCTTT,CASSQEVGGNTEAFF,.,.,TRBV4-2,TRBJ1-1
TGTGCCATCAGTGAAGGGGGGACTGAGTACGAGCAGTACTTC,CAISEGGTEYEQYF,.,many,TRBV10-3,TRBJ2-7
TGTGCCAGCAGTTGGAGGTGGGGGGACACCGGGGAGCTGTTTTTT,CASSWRWGDTGELFF,.,.,TRBV12-3/TRBV12-4,TRBJ2-2
TGTGCCAGCAGCGTACAGGGGGCCAGCTCTGAAGCTTTCTTT,CASSVQGASSEAFF,TRBD1,many,TRBV9,TRBJ1-1
TGTGCCATCAGTGAGCGGGATCAAGATACGCAGTATTTT,CAISERDQDTQYF,.,few,TRBV10-3,TRBJ2-3
TGTGCCAGCAGTCCGACCCTACCAGGGGAAGCTTTCTTT,CASSPTLPGEAFF,.,few,TRBV12-3/TRBV12-4,TRBJ1-1
TGTGCCAGCAGCGGCAGCGGGAGGGCCGGGGAGCTGTTTTTT,CASSGSGRAGELFF,TRBD2,.,TRBV6-1,TRBJ2-2
TGTGCCAGCAGCCAAGATCTCGGACTGGGCTACGAGCAGTACTTC,CASSQDLGLGYEQYF,.,few,TRBV14,TRBJ2-7
TGTGCCAGCAGTCCCCAGGGGGCGCGCACTGAAGCTTTCTTT,CASSPQGARTEAFF,TRBD1,.,TRBV6-1,TRBJ1-1
TGTGCCAGCAGCCCTTCGGGTACGCAGTATTTT,CASSPSGTQYF,.,few,TRBV7-9,TRBJ2-3
TGTGCCAGCAGCTTCGGACAGGGGAGCTCCTACGAGCAGTACTTC,CASSFGQGSSYEQYF,TRBD1,.,TRBV7-6,TRBJ2-7